These T cell receptor beta chains were read from a single sample in a study of cytomegalovirus exposure and HLA in healthy donors. Sequencing was performed with immunoSEQ multiplex PCR; in TCRdb, only in-frame clones are kept and a portion is missing. The table lists about 130,000 clones, about 80% of them singletons. Sequenced: PBMCs. Every receptor here comes from a woman in her thirties or forties in good health and CMV-seropositive. Each CDR3 is given with its conserved first and last residue. A D gene is named only where the DNA matches it firmly. Only some rows state a clone size, as once, few, many or a class for expanded clones.

J gene,V gene,D gene,clone size,CDR3 protein,CDR3 DNA
TRBJ2-1,TRBV2,TRBD1,NA,CASSETGNNEQFF,TGTGCCAGCAGCGAGACAGGGAACAATGAGCAGTTCTTC
TRBJ1-3,TRBV5-1,TRBD1,NA,CASSWGTGWTGNTIYF,TGCGCCAGCAGCTGGGGGACAGGGTGGACTGGAAACACCATATATTTT
TRBJ2-1,TRBV29-1,NA,NA,CSVEDRSGYPVDEQFF,TGCAGCGTTGAAGATCGTTCAGGCTACCCGGTCGATGAGCAGTTCTTC
TRBJ2-7,TRBV13,NA,NA,CASSLGTGITYEQYF,TGTGCCAGCAGCTTAGGGACAGGAATCACCTACGAGCAGTACTTC
TRBJ2-5,TRBV30,NA,NA,CAWSGGMVETQYF,TGTGCCTGGAGCGGCGGGATGGTAGAGACCCAGTACTTC
TRBJ1-4,TRBV6-5,TRBD1,few,CASRLDRSREKLFF,TGTGCCAGCAGACTGGACAGGAGCCGTGAAAAACTGTTTTTT
TRBJ2-1,TRBV6-1,TRBD2,NA,CASSAITSGNIEQFF,TGTGCCAGCAGTGCGATAACTAGCGGGAATATTGAGCAGTTCTTC
TRBJ1-5,TRBV30,TRBD1,NA,CAWGQGLNQPQHF,TGTGCCTGGGGACAGGGCTTGAATCAGCCCCAGCATTTT
TRBJ1-1,TRBV2,NA,NA,CASRFMNTEAFF,TGTGCCAGCAGATTCATGAACACTGAAGCTTTCTTT
TRBJ2-3,TRBV19,NA,NA,CASSLGRMGTDTQYF,TGTGCCAGTAGTTTGGGCAGGATGGGCACAGATACGCAGTATTTT
TRBJ2-1,TRBV11-2,TRBD2,NA,CASSLTSGHYNEQFF,TGTGCCAGCAGCTTAACTAGCGGTCACTACAATGAGCAGTTCTTC
TRBJ1-1,TRBV6-1,NA,NA,CASSERGQTEAFF,TGTGCCAGCAGTGAGAGAGGGCAAACTGAAGCTTTCTTT
TRBJ2-7,TRBV4-2,TRBD2,NA,CASSPRLAESYEQYF,TGTGCCAGCAGCCCCAGACTAGCGGAATCCTACGAGCAGTACTTC
TRBJ2-1,TRBV9,NA,NA,CASSVNPRSSYNEQFF,TGTGCCAGCAGCGTAAATCCGCGGAGCTCCTACAATGAGCAGTTCTTC
TRBJ2-1,TRBV9,NA,NA,CASSPLWGRVNGNEQFF,TGTGCCAGCAGCCCGTTGTGGGGGCGCGTGAATGGGAATGAGCAGTTCTTC
TRBJ1-1,TRBV5-1,NA,once,CASSPEGPNTEAFF,TGCGCCAGCAGCCCGGAGGGCCCGAACACTGAAGCTTTCTTT
TRBJ2-7,TRBV19,TRBD1,NA,CASSKTGIYEQYF,TGTGCCAGTAGCAAGACAGGGATCTACGAGCAGTACTTC
TRBJ1-2,TRBV11-2,NA,NA,CASSFGSTSRYTF,TGTGCCAGCAGCTTTGGCAGTACCAGTCGCTACACCTTC
TRBJ2-3,TRBV6-4,TRBD2,NA,CASSEGTSGTDTQYF,TGTGCCAGCAGTGAAGGGACTAGCGGCACAGATACGCAGTATTTT
TRBJ2-7,TRBV4-1,TRBD1,NA,CASSQGPGRGNSYEQYF,TGCGCCAGCAGCCAGGGTCCGGGCAGGGGGAACTCCTACGAGCAGTACTTC
TRBJ2-7,TRBV6-5,TRBD1,NA,CASRFTGDSYEQYF,TGTGCCAGCAGATTCACAGGGGACTCCTACGAGCAGTACTTC
TRBJ2-3,TRBV21-1,NA,NA,CASSKDCSVATDTQYF,TGTGCCAGCAGCAAAGATTGTAGCGTAGCCACAGATACGCAGTATTTT
TRBJ2-1,TRBV7-2,TRBD2,NA,CASSLGLAGGSYNEQFF,TGTGCCAGCAGCTTGGGACTAGCGGGAGGTTCCTACAATGAGCAGTTCTTC
TRBJ2-2,TRBV19,TRBD1,NA,CASRGTGVAGELFF,TGTGCCAGTAGGGGGACAGGGGTAGCCGGGGAGCTGTTTTTT
TRBJ1-5,TRBV11-2,TRBD1,NA,CASSLGQGSNQPQHF,TGTGCCAGCAGCTTAGGACAGGGCAGCAATCAGCCCCAGCATTTT
TRBJ1-5,TRBV6-1,TRBD1,NA,CASRDRGLSNQPQHF,TGTGCCAGCAGGGACAGGGGGCTTAGCAATCAGCCCCAGCATTTT
TRBJ2-3,TRBV7-8,TRBD2,NA,CASSSGTSGSTDTQYF,TGTGCCAGCAGTTCCGGGACTAGCGGGAGCACAGATACGCAGTATTTT
TRBJ2-7,TRBV28,TRBD2,NA,CASSGGAMYSSYEQYF,TGTGCCAGCAGCGGGGGGGCAATGTATTCCTCCTACGAGCAGTACTTC
TRBJ2-2,TRBV6-5,NA,NA,CASSTGRGAAGELFF,TGTGCCAGCAGTACAGGGAGGGGTGCGGCCGGGGAGCTGTTTTTT
TRBJ2-5,TRBV4-2,NA,NA,CASSQEPSGRQETQYF,TGTGCCAGCAGCCAAGAGCCCTCGGGTAGGCAAGAGACCCAGTACTTC
TRBJ2-3,TRBV20-1,NA,NA,CSALFADTQYF,TGCAGTGCTTTATTCGCAGATACGCAGTATTTT
TRBJ1-1,TRBV28,NA,NA,CASSYRREAFF,TGTGCCAGCAGTTACAGGCGAGAAGCTTTCTTT
TRBJ2-7,TRBV21-1,NA,NA,CASIGLAQKVFLEEQYF,TGTGCCAGCATCGGACTAGCGCAAAAAGTTTTCCTAGAGGAGCAGTACTTC
TRBJ2-3,TRBV6-5,TRBD2,few,CASRPGLGPDTQYF,TGTGCCAGCAGGCCGGGACTAGGACCAGATACGCAGTATTTT
TRBJ2-5,TRBV7-9,NA,NA,CASSLVVGPETQYF,TGTGCCAGCAGCTTAGTGGTTGGCCCAGAGACCCAGTACTTC
TRBJ2-4,TRBV4-1,TRBD2,NA,CASSQGTSGRLNIQYF,TGCGCCAGCAGCCAAGGGACTAGCGGGAGACTAAACATTCAGTACTTC
TRBJ1-2,TRBV30,NA,NA,CAWTQGWVVGYTF,TGTGCCTGGACCCAGGGGTGGGTTGTTGGCTACACCTTC
TRBJ1-5,TRBV30,TRBD1,once,CAWSLGQGANQPQHF,TGTGCCTGGAGCCTGGGACAGGGGGCCAATCAGCCCCAGCATTTT
TRBJ1-3,TRBV5-1,NA,NA,CASSFQGSGNTIYF,TGCGCCAGCAGCTTCCAGGGCTCTGGAAACACCATATATTTT
TRBJ2-7,TRBV5-6,NA,NA,CASSLVGRLDF,TGTGCCAGCAGCTTGGTGGGCAGGTTGGACTTC
TRBJ2-7,TRBV28,TRBD2,NA,CASSLAAGYEQYF,TGTGCCAGCAGCCTAGCGGCGGGCTACGAGCAGTACTTC
TRBJ2-1,TRBV7-9,TRBD2,NA,CASSLGLATHNEQFF,TGTGCCAGCAGCTTAGGACTAGCGACACACAATGAGCAGTTCTTC
TRBJ2-4,TRBV27,NA,NA,CASSLRGGFHIQYF,TGTGCCAGCAGTTTAAGGGGGGGCTTCCACATTCAGTACTTC
TRBJ1-1,TRBV21-1,NA,NA,CASSKVGQGNTEAFF,NA
TRBJ2-5,TRBV5-1,NA,once,CASSRSGAAQETQYF,TGCGCCAGCAGCAGGTCTGGGGCGGCTCAAGAGACCCAGTACTTC
TRBJ2-7,TRBV4-3,NA,NA,CASSQDWTPSSEQYF,TGCGCCAGCAGCCAAGATTGGACACCCTCGAGCGAGCAGTACTTC
TRBJ2-2,TRBV6-5,NA,NA,CASSYYTPNTGELFF,TGTGCCAGCAGTTACTACACCCCGAACACCGGGGAGCTGTTTTTT
TRBJ2-2,TRBV6-5,NA,NA,CASSYVVLGTGELFF,TGTGCCAGCAGTTACGTGGTCCTCGGCACCGGGGAGCTGTTTTTT
TRBJ1-3,TRBV9,TRBD1,NA,CASSRDRTSGNTIYF,TGTGCCAGCAGCCGGGACAGGACTTCTGGAAACACCATATATTTT
TRBJ2-1,TRBV28,NA,NA,CASSIKRSYNEQFF,TGTGCCAGCAGTATAAAGCGCTCCTACAATGAGCAGTTCTTC
TRBJ1-1,TRBV5-6,NA,NA,CASSLVQGGGTEAFF,TGTGCCAGCAGCCTCGTTCAGGGAGGAGGGACTGAAGCTTTCTTT
TRBJ2-7,TRBV12-5,TRBD2,NA,CASGYGGSDEQYF,TGTGCTAGTGGTTACGGCGGGAGCGACGAGCAGTACTTC
TRBJ1-2,TRBV5-1,TRBD1,NA,CASSPNTGQGGYTF,TGCGCCAGCAGCCCCAACACGGGACAGGGGGGCTACACCTTC
TRBJ1-1,TRBV27,NA,NA,CASSFLGGDTEAFF,TGTGCCAGCAGTTTTCTGGGGGGGGACACTGAAGCTTTCTTT